A single sample is the source of the 9 T cell receptor beta chains below, sequenced in a study of T cells in tumors and immune-related adverse events. Assay used: immunoSEQ multiplex PCR; TCRdb lists only in-frame clones, some missing. The table lists about 22,000 clones, about 93% of them singletons. Sequences were derived from lymph node tissue, sampled from a patient treated with anti-PD-1 therapy. Every receptor here comes from a female donor with metastatic renal cell carcinoma.

CDR3 region: CASSSGRTGITDTQYF. DNA for the CDR3: TGTGCCAGCAGCTCCGGGAGGACAGGGATCACAGATACGCAGTATTTT. J is TRBJ2-3 and V is TRBV7-9; D might be TRBD1 (8 bases). Looked up from germline, CDR1 is SEHNR and CDR2 is FQNEAQ (reference sequence). The V and J ends lost 4 bases and 2 bases respectively, with 16 bases between them. The CDR3 covers 16 residues.

The chain couples TRBV29-1 to TRBJ1-1; D gene unclear. The V end was cut by 4 bases, the J end by 5 bases, with 11 bases between. The CDR3 length is 12 residues. CDR1 is SQVTM and CDR2 is ANQGSEA in the germline V gene. CDR3: CSVGIRRTEAFF. For the CDR3, the DNA is TGCAGCGTTGGAATCCGGAGGACTGAAGCTTTCTTT.

The rearrangement links TRBV28 to TRBJ2-6; no clear D. Germline-derived CDR1 and CDR2 are MDHEN and SYDVKM. Between the trimmed V and J ends, which lost 5 bases and 1 base, there was a span of 15 bases. The CDR3 totals 17 residues. Here the CDR3 reads CASSLFTGVSGANVLTF. The DNA for the CDR3 is TGTGCCAGCAGTCTATTCACTGGAGTTTCTGGGGCCAACGTCCTGACTTTC.

In DNA, the CDR3 is TGTGCCAGCAGTTTATTACCCAGCGGGCCTTACGAGCAGTACTTC. It codes for CASSLLPSGPYEQYF. The gene calls are TRBV28 and TRBJ2-7; D might be TRBD2 (6 bases). The CDR3 covers 15 residues. V lost 1 base, J lost 4 bases, and 14 bases lay in between. Germline assignment: CDR1 MDHEN and CDR2 SYDVKM. The complete variable domain, with remaining parts taken from reference TRBV28 and TRBJ2-7, reads DVKVTQSSRYLVKRTGEKVFLECVQDMDHENMFWYRQDPGLGLRLIYFSYDVKMKEKGDIPEGYSVSREKKERFSLILESASTNQTSMYLCASSLLPSGPYEQYFGPGTRLTVT.

DNA of the CDR3: TGCGCCAGCAGCTTGGTTGGGAGAACTAATGAAAAACTGTTTTTT. Protein product: CASSLVGRTNEKLFF. The V and J genes are TRBV5-1 and TRBJ1-4; D is uncertain. The CDR3 is 15 residues long. Trimming took 0 bases from V and 1 from J, leaving 7 bases between them. Germline CDR1 and CDR2: SGHRS and YFSETQ.

V and J are TRBV5-1 and TRBJ1-5; D is unclear. Germline CDR1 reads SGHRS; CDR2 reads YFSETQ. V was trimmed by 0 bases and J by 0 bases, leaving 7 bases between them. The CDR3 runs to 15 residues. In nucleotides, the CDR3 is TGCGCCAGCAGCTTGGACGTGTATAGCAATCAGCCCCAGCATTTT. Amino acids: CASSLDVYSNQPQHF.

The V and J genes are TRBV18 and TRBJ1-4; D is ambiguous. Looked up from germline, CDR1 is KGHSH and CDR2 is LQKENI. This CDR3 contains 13 residues. The V end was cut by 5 bases, the J end by 0 bases, with 4 bases between. CDR3 sequence: CASSSATNEKLFF. Written as DNA, the CDR3 is TGTGCCAGCTCATCTGCAACTAATGAAAAACTGTTTTTT.

V usage is TRBV15 and J usage is TRBJ2-5; D is possibly TRBD2 (7 bases). This CDR3 has 17 amino acids. Germline CDR1 is LNHNV and CDR2 is YYDKDF (reference sequence). Deletions cut 0 bases from V and 3 bases from J, with 17 bases between. The CDR3 region has the DNA TGTGCCACCAGCAGAGAAGTGAGGGGGGGCCTGGAAGAGACCCAGTACTTC. It specifies CATSREVRGGLEETQYF.

The J gene is TRBJ1-1, the V gene TRBV10-1; maybe TRBD1 (6 bases). V lost 8 bases and J lost 1, with 8 bases in between. In germline, CDR1 is WNHNN, CDR2 SYGVQD (reference sequence). The CDR3 has 12 residues. The CDR3 is CASSTGNTEAFF. For the CDR3, the DNA is TGCGCCAGCTCGACAGGGAACACTGAAGCTTTCTTT.